This paragraph covers one T cell receptor (beta chain) sequence. Method: immunoSEQ multiplex PCR; TCRdb's copy keeps in-frame clones and lacks some. The repertoire holds approximately 140,000 clones, with approximately 92% as singletons. The CDR3 is 15 residues long. The V end lost 5 bases, the J end lost 5 bases, and 18 bases lay between the germline ends. The V gene's germline CDR1 is MDHEN and CDR2 SYDVKM. The source of the sample is a study of control samples from healthy donors and cancer patients. The receptor was derived from a man aged 25-45 years in good health. The rearrangement joins TRBV28 to TRBJ2-5, with a possible D match to TRBD2 (7 bases). Sequenced material: blood. CDR3 DNA sequence: TGTGCCAGCAGTCTCCTTCTAGGGGGGGAGGAGACCCAGTACTTC. Translation gives CASSLLLGGEETQYF.